The 12 T cell receptor beta chains below were found in one sample sequenced in a study of blood T cell repertoires in COVID-19. Generated by immunoSEQ multiplex PCR, the TCRdb table keeps only in-frame clones and is missing some. This table holds approximately 350,000 clones, about 89% found once. The specimen sequenced was peripheral blood. These receptors were collected from a woman aged 25 to 39 with COVID-19, enrolled during active disease.

The rearrangement links TRBV6-2 or TRBV6-3 to TRBJ1-5, with D perhaps TRBD1 (5 bases). The V gene's germline CDR1 is MNHEY and CDR2 SVGEGT. V lost 2 bases, J lost 6 bases, and 14 bases lay in between. CDR3 length: 15 residues. CDR3 residues: CASSYKGLRGQPQHF. In DNA, the CDR3 is TGTGCCAGCAGTTACAAGGGGCTGAGAGGTCAGCCCCAGCATTTT.

In this sample, this clone turned up a few times. The rearrangement uses TRBV4-3 and TRBJ2-3; 10 nucleotides align to TRBD1. The junction had 5 bases not matched to a gene; V was cut back by 0 bases and J by 5 bases. This CDR3 is built from 16 residues. Germline lookup yields CDR1 LGHNA and CDR2 YSLEER. CDR3 region: CASSQDDRGLGDTQYF. In nucleotides, the CDR3 is TGCGCCAGCAGCCAAGATGACAGGGGGCTTGGAGATACGCAGTATTTT.

This rearrangement joins TRBV6-5 to TRBJ1-5; D may be TRBD1 (5 bases). This CDR3 has 15 amino acids. Germline assignment: CDR1 MNHEY and CDR2 SVGAGI. Trimming took off 0 bases at V and 5 bases at J, with 11 bases between the two ends. CDR3 sequence: CASSYSGGKDQPQHF. In DNA, the CDR3 is TGTGCCAGCAGTTACTCGGGGGGGAAGGATCAGCCCCAGCATTTT.

This clone has more than one count but fewer than ten. The sample holds other DNA sequences that translate to the same CDR3. The J gene is TRBJ1-1, the V gene TRBV11-2; D is possibly TRBD1 (5 bases). Trimming pared 3 bases from V and 4 bases from J, leaving 9 bases between. There are 13 residues in the CDR3. Germline CDR1 reads SGHAT; CDR2 reads FQNNGV. CDR3 sequence: CASSLERGTEAFF. In DNA, the CDR3 is TGTGCCAGCAGCTTGGAAAGGGGCACTGAAGCTTTCTTT.

The CDR3 region is CASSLLENIQYF. CDR3 sequence (DNA): TGTGCCAGCAGCTTACTCGAAAACATTCAGTACTTC. V and J are TRBV7-9 and TRBJ2-4; no reliable D call. Trimming took 2 bases from V and 5 from J, leaving 4 bases between them. The germline CDR1 and CDR2 sequences are SEHNR and FQNEAQ (reference sequence). CDR3 length: 12 amino acids.

V is TRBV7-2 and J is TRBJ2-4; weak D call: TRBD2 (5 bases). V was trimmed by 2 bases and J by 8 bases, leaving 16 bases between them. The CDR3 runs 15 residues. CDR1 and CDR2 from the germline V gene are SGHTA and FQGNSA. In DNA, the CDR3 is TGTGCCAGCAGCTTAATGTCCGCGGGTCGGGACATTCAGTACTTC. This sequence encodes CASSLMSAGRDIQYF. Filled out from reference TRBV7-2 and TRBJ2-4, the complete variable domain reads GAGVSQSPSNKVTEKGKDVELRCDPISGHTALYWYRQSLGQGLEFLIYFQGNSAPDKSGLPSDRFSAERTGGSVSTLTIQRTQQEDSAVYLCASSLMSAGRDIQYFGAGTRLSVL.

The chain uses TRBV7-8 and TRBJ1-6, with D possibly matching TRBD1 (5 bases). The germline CDR1 and CDR2 sequences are SGHVS and FQNEAQ. The CDR3 length is 16 residues. Trimming pared 2 bases from V and 8 bases from J, leaving 16 bases between. The CDR3 reads CASSLNQGPGDSPLHF. Written as DNA, the CDR3 is TGTGCCAGCAGCTTAAACCAGGGACCGGGGGATTCACCCCTCCACTTT.

This clone has a handful of counts. The V and J genes are TRBV4-2 and TRBJ2-1; tentatively, D is TRBD2 (5 bases). Trimming removed 3 bases at V and 6 bases at J, with 6 bases between. CDR3 length: 12 amino acids. Germline CDR1 and CDR2: LGHNA and YNFKEQ. The CDR3 sequence: CASSHGINEQFF. The DNA of the CDR3 is TGTGCCAGCAGCCACGGGATCAATGAGCAGTTCTTC.

The V gene is TRBV5-4, the J gene TRBJ2-1, with TRBD2 matching 13 bases. The ends lost 1 base at V and 15 bases at J; junction bases unmatched: 13. The germline CDR1 and CDR2 sequences are SGHNT and YYREEE (reference sequence). CDR3 length: 16 residues. The CDR3 reads CASSLSGGTSGTRGFF. CDR3 coding DNA: TGTGCCAGCAGCTTGTCAGGTGGGACTAGCGGGACAAGGGGGTTCTTC.

The J gene is TRBJ1-1, the V gene TRBV3-1 (or the pseudogene TRBV3-2); D remains unclear. The CDR3 is 14 amino acids. V gave up 2 bases and J gave up 3 bases, with 10 bases separating them. Germline V gene data show CDR1 as LGHDT and CDR2 as YNNKEL (reference sequence). The CDR3 DNA reads TGTGCCAGCAGCCAATATTACAGCCACACTGAAGCTTTCTTT. Translated, it gives CASSQYYSHTEAFF.

The rearrangement links TRBV18 to TRBJ1-2, with 8 bases that match TRBD1. Germline V CDR1 and CDR2: KGHSH, LQKENI. The CDR3 loop spans 17 amino acids. V dropped 3 bases and J dropped 1; count of bases not matched to a gene: 10. The CDR3 is CASSPITGQGNNYGYTF. For the CDR3, the DNA is TGTGCCAGCTCACCGATTACCGGACAGGGCAATAACTATGGCTACACCTTC.

The rearrangement joins TRBV3-1 (or the pseudogene TRBV3-2) to TRBJ1-2, with TRBD1 as a possible D gene (6 bases). The V and J ends lost 4 bases and 8 bases respectively, with 14 bases between them. Germline V lookup: CDR1 LGHDT, CDR2 YNNKEL (reference sequence). This CDR3 is built from 13 residues. The CDR3 DNA follows: TGTGCCAGCAGCCCCTTTTACAGGGACGGCTACACCTTC. It is translated as CASSPFYRDGYTF.